A single T cell receptor (beta chain) is shown here with its context. This clone's antigen is unknown. At one boundary the junction diverges from the germline segment, which might be a read error. The data were obtained in a study of regulatory T cells in long-lasting Graves disease (TCRdb year 2021). Regarding the study in general: Patients with newly diagnosed Graves' disease had been on antithyroid drugs for under 3 months. Peripheral blood TCR sequencing and RNA sequencing compared persistent Graves' disease patients with newly diagnosed Graves' disease patients. The study took place in China and was registered as a clinical trial. A total of some 33 samples were covered by TCR sequencing, comprising some 13 persistent and around 20 newly diagnosed Graves' disease patients. General study outcomes and caveats: As a limitation, the authors acknowledged that the small sample size may reduce accuracy. Only the TCR beta chain was sequenced and analyzed. Persistent disease showed preferential use of TRBV28, TRBJ1-2 and TRBJ2-5, whereas newly diagnosed disease favored TRBV20-1 and TRBJ2-1. Lower TCR Shannon entropy and fewer highly expanded clones were observed in persistent Graves' disease patients than in newly diagnosed patients, which suggested clonal expansion. Because the primary lesion, thyroid tissue, could not be accessed, the study looked at peripheral blood alone. A larger number of public clonotypes was shared among persistent patients (more than 2,500) than among newly diagnosed patients (around 970).

Receptor libraries were prepared by multiplex PCR. The data were produced on an Illumina HiSeq 4000. iRepertoire HTBI primers and Arm-PCR amplification of CDR3 regions were used to construct TCR beta libraries. PCR products were gel purified before sequencing. On the study's bioinformatics: Gene usage analysis of CDR3 amino acid clonotypes relied on the approximately 68 TRBV and fewer than 15 TRBJ segments identified across samples. Filtered high-quality paired reads were merged into contigs using COPE and FqMerger. BLAST was used to align contigs to IMGT TRBV, TRBD and TRBJ reference genes, and CDR3 was defined according to IMGT. Clonotypes above 0.1% frequency were classified as highly expanded clones. Shannon entropy was used to measure repertoire diversity, and the Gini coefficient was used to measure V-J evenness. A clonotype found in more than one individual was treated as public. Starting from the raw public reads, TCRdb applied fastp trimming at Q25, assembled clones with MiXCR and retained in-frame beta chains. Under each unique CDR3 protein, matching rows form one entry showing the most common genes and DNA. None of the V and J calls come from the authors' own analysis; TCRdb made them. In all, the sample holds more than 350,000 distinct CDR3 sequences, and more than 13% of those were seen once. The ten biggest clones cover over 15% of the sample.

CDR1 and CDR2, looked up from the germline V gene (reference sequence), are LNHDA and SQIVND. The CDR3 spans 16 residues, from the cysteine through the phenylalanine. CDR3 DNA is the only sequence kept; it has 48 bases, read in frame from the first base. The meaning of the sample's time point label: newly diagnosed GD, antithyroid drugs for less than 3 months. RNA was extracted from PBMCs in TRIzol for both TCR sequencing and RNA sequencing. The diagnosis of Graves' disease was made according to American Thyroid Association guidelines. Patients for the study were recruited at an endocrinology department in Xi'an, China. Each patient gave 7.5 to 10 milliliters of peripheral blood, collected in an EDTA anticoagulant tube. Ficoll Paque Plus density gradient separation was used to isolate PBMCs, and no further T cell sorting was done. RNA quality was checked with an Agilent 2100 Bioanalyzer and agarose gel, and concentration with a NanoDrop 2000.

These same records also appear under a second study, on T cells in Graves' hyperthyroidism and ophthalmopathy. The second study reports: Stable Graves' hyperthyroidism was defined as no progression to ophthalmopathy during 18 months of follow-up. The hyperthyroidism patients were between 18 and 65 years old and newly diagnosed, with a disease duration of less than 2 months. Patients with uncontrolled infections, other autoimmune diseases, pregnancy or lactation were excluded. Clinical symptoms, serum thyroxine and TRAb, thyroid ultrasound, and orbital computed tomography formed the basis for the diagnoses. The first round of RT-PCR for the TCR CDR3 was performed with the HTBI primer set and the Qiagen OneStep RT-PCR kit. Most expanded thyroid clonotypes (frequency above 0.001) were also found in blood, which suggests that blood repertoires may mirror thyroid immune responses. In cross-validation, a model built on a 13 V-J signature told ophthalmopathy apart from stable hyperthyroidism with 87.88% sensitivity and about 81% specificity, and in testing the same model reached 80%/75%. In validation, the model predicted progression to ophthalmopathy a median of about 6 months before onset, with 70% to 71% sensitivity and roughly 73% specificity. To identify distinguishing TCR V-J signatures, a discovery cohort of 95 to 100 patients was used, comprising 43 with Graves' ophthalmopathy and some 60 with stable Graves' hyperthyroidism. Prospective prediction of ophthalmopathy was tested in an independent validation cohort of approximately 19 hyperthyroidism patients and some 17 patients who later progressed to ophthalmopathy. For training and testing, the 80 to 100 patients in the discovery cohort were randomly divided in a 7:3 ratio. The study also compared thyroid tissue and blood T-cell repertoires from more than five Graves' hyperthyroidism patients. After sampling, hyperthyroidism patients received methimazole starting at 30 mg daily, and ophthalmopathy patients received high-dose intravenous methylprednisolone. Libraries were constructed in a second round of multiplex PCR, after which size selection and purification were carried out. Libraries were sequenced paired-end with 100 bp reads on an Illumina HiSeq2000. SOAPnuke was used to process the raw data, with reads discarded if the reads contained adapters or uncalled bases, had a mean Phred below 15, or lacked an exact constant-primer or identifier match. High-quality paired reads were merged with COPE v1.2.5, and unique nucleotide sequences were defined as clonotypes. Clonotypes were aligned to IMGT TRBV, TRBD and TRBJ reference segments using MiTCR v1.1. Only V-J combinations with frequency above 0.0001, covering about 99% of repertoires, were analysed. The TCS score was defined as F50 (clonal expansion) divided by E x V (chaos), with BLOSUM62-based TCRdist calculated between CDR3 peptides within each V-J. Welch's t-statistics and random forest reduced several hundred V-J features to roughly 13, which were used in a naive Bayes classifier (R e1071). Sample size was not statistically predetermined, and blinding of investigators to group allocation was not performed. According to the paper, TCR Vbeta CDR3 sequencing was carried out on 135 peripheral blood samples, which came from some 41 ophthalmopathy, around 75 hyperthyroidism and about 17 progressor patients.

The origin of this receptor is a woman under 40 with Graves disease. Donor details come from another sample of the same person, matched by shared clones. The specimen was peripheral blood mononuclear cells (PBMCs), collected at new diagnosis, from a patient treated with antithyroid drugs. This sequence uses TRBV19 and TRBJ1-4, with no confidently assigned D gene. The CDR3 loop reads CASAPPWSGSNKKLFF. The nucleotide sequence is given as TGTGCCAGTGCCCCACCATGGTCCGGAAGTAATAAAAAACTGTTTTTT.